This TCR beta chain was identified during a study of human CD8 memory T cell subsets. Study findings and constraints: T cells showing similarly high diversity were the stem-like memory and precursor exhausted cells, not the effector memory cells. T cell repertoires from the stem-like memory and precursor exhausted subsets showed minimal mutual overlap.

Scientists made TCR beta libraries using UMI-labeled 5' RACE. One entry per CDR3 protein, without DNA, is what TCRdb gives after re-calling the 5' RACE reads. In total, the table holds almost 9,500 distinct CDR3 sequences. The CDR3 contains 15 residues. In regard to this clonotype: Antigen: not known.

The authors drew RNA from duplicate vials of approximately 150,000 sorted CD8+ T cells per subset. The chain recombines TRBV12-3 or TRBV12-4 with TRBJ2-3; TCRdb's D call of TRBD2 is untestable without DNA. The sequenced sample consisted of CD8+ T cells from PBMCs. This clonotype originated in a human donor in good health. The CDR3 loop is CASSSTSGATDTQYF.